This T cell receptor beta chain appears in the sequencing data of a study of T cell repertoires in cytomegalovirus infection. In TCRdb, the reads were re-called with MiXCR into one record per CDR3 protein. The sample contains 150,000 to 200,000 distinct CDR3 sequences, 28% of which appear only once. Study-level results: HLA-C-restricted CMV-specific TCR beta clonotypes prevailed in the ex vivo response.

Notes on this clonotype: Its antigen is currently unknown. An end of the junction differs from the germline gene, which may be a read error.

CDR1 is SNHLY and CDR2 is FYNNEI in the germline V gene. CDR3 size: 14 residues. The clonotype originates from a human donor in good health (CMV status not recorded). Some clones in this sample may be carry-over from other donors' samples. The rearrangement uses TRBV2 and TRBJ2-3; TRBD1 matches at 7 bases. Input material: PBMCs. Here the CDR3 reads CASSRQGVTDTHYF. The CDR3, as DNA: TGTGCCAGCAGTCGACAGGGAGTCACAGATACGCATTATTTT.